A single sample gave rise to the 26 T cell receptor beta chains below, sequenced in a study of blood T cells in healthy people across ages. Alongside a J-beta primer mix, a sample-barcoded 5' primer served in a second PCR lasting about 7 to 11 cycles. TCRdb used MiXCR to reprocess the 5' RACE reads, holding one entry per CDR3 protein. The table includes around 850,000 distinct CDR3 sequences, roughly 35% detected once. Sequenced: blood. The receptors shown here come from a man between 18 and 35 years old in good health.

J is TRBJ2-2 and V is TRBV5-1; 13 bases fit TRBD2. The CDR3 has 18 residues. Germline lookup yields CDR1 SGHRS and CDR2 YFSETQ. The trim removed 4 bases at V and 0 bases at J, leaving 6 bases unmatched. The CDR3, as DNA: TGCGCCAGCAGCGATTGGACTAGCGGGGGAACGAACACCGGGGAGCTGTTTTTT. Protein sequence: CASSDWTSGGTNTGELFF.

This sequence joins TRBV7-2 and TRBJ2-3, with 8 bases fitting TRBD1. This CDR3 region has 18 residues. The J segment lost 6 bases and the V segment lost 2 bases, leaving 16 bases of the junction unmatched. The germline V gene encodes CDR1 SGHTA and CDR2 FQGNSA. The chain's CDR3 is CASSLNSGGQGAVDTQYF. The CDR3 DNA reads TGTGCCAGCAGCTTAAATTCCGGCGGGCAGGGGGCGGTCGATACGCAGTATTTT.

This clonotype came up a few times. The chain combines TRBV12-3 or TRBV12-4 with TRBJ1-4; 8 bases map to TRBD1. The ends lost 5 bases at V and 7 bases at J; junction bases unmatched: 9. The CDR3 has 15 residues. The CDR3 DNA reads TGTGCCAGCAGTCCCCAAGGACAGGGAAGTGAAAAACTGTTTTTT. Its protein is CASSPQGQGSEKLFF.

The sample holds many counts of this clonotype. The J gene is TRBJ1-2, the V gene TRBV29-1, with a tentative D call TRBD1 (6 bases). The CDR3 covers 13 residues. Between the trimmed V and J ends, which lost 6 bases and 0 bases, there was a span of 11 bases. CDR1 is SQVTM and CDR2 is ANQGSEA in the germline V gene. The CDR3 sequence is CSVPDRANYGYTF. CDR3 in DNA: TGCAGCGTCCCGGACAGAGCTAACTATGGCTACACCTTC.

The genes are TRBV28 and TRBJ2-3; 8 nucleotides agree with TRBD2. This CDR3 region has 16 residues. Germline trimming cut 6 bases from V and 4 bases from J; bases unmatched to any gene: 12. The germline V gene has CDR1 MDHEN and CDR2 SYDVKM. CDR3 in amino acids: CASSPGGAGEPDTQYF. CDR3 coding DNA: TGTGCCAGCAGCCCTGGGGGAGCGGGGGAACCAGATACGCAGTATTTT.

The chain links TRBV10-3 to TRBJ2-1, with D possibly being TRBD1 (6 bases). Germline V CDR1 and CDR2: ENHRY, SYGVKD. Trimming left V 8 bases short and J 4 bases short, with 12 bases between. The CDR3 consists of 13 residues. CDR3 DNA sequence: TGTGCCATCGGTCCAGGGGTGTACAATGAGCAGTTCTTC. Its translation: CAIGPGVYNEQFF.

This clonotype was observed at least ten times. This chain connects TRBV20-1 to TRBJ2-3; D is unclear. Trimming took off 3 bases at V and 2 bases at J, with 12 bases between the two ends. Germline V gives CDR1 DFQATT, CDR2 SNEGSKA (reference sequence). CDR3 length: 14 amino acids. CDR3 DNA sequence: TGCAGTGCTAGTTTTGACCTAGACACAGATACGCAGTATTTT. Translating gives CSASFDLDTDTQYF.

This clonotype was observed once. The chain joins TRBV29-1 to TRBJ2-1, with 7 nucleotides matching TRBD2. Matching the DNA end better, TRBJ2-7 makes the J call doubtful. This CDR3 is 14 amino acids long. Germline CDR1 SQVTM, CDR2 ANQGSEA. This CDR3 is CSAVYGEGYNEQYF. DNA of the CDR3: TGCAGCGCTGTCTACGGGGAGGGTTACAATGAGCAGTACTTC.

This clonotype occurred a few times. The CDR3 sequence: CASSFGIPGPGELFF. The CDR3 bases are TGTGCCAGCAGCTTTGGGATCCCCGGGCCCGGGGAGCTGTTTTTT. The chain has TRBV7-2 and TRBJ2-2; D gene uncertain. This CDR3 comprises 15 residues. CDR1 and CDR2 from the germline V gene are SGHTA and FQGNSA. V was shortened by 3 bases and J by 6 bases, with 14 bases between the two germline ends.

This clonotype was found a few times. J is TRBJ1-2 and V is TRBV27; D possibly corresponds to TRBD1 (6 bases). The germline V and J ends were trimmed by 5 bases and 6 bases, with 13 bases remaining between them. CDR3 length: 13 amino acids. Germline CDR1 reads MNHEY; CDR2 reads SMNVEV (reference sequence). The CDR3 bases are TGTGCCAGCAGTATACAGGGACACGATGGCTACACCTTC. It codes for CASSIQGHDGYTF.

This clonotype was seen ten or more times. One junction end disagrees with the germline gene, perhaps due to a read error. The CDR3 loop is CASSSTGGTEAFF. CDR3 nucleotides: TGTGCCAGCAGCTCAACAGGGGGGACTGAAGCTTTCTTT. The J gene is TRBJ1-1, the V gene TRBV5-1, with 8 positions matching TRBD1. CDR1 and CDR2 from the germline V gene are SGHRS and YFSETQ. The CDR3 runs to 13 residues. The variable domain in full, completed from reference TRBV5-1 and TRBJ1-1, reads KAGVTQTPRYLIKTRGQQVTLSCSPISGHRSVSWYQQTPGQGLQFLFEYFSETQRNKGNFPGRFSGRQFSNSRSEMNVSTLELGDSALYLCASSSTGGTEAFFGQGTRLTVV.

The chain uses TRBV10-3 and TRBJ2-2, with TRBD1 identical over 8 bases. This CDR3 contains 14 residues. V shed 10 bases, J shed 0 bases, and the junction held 4 bases outside the gene matches. The germline CDR1 and CDR2 sequences are ENHRY and SYGVKD. CDR3 sequence reads: CATGTGANTGELFF. DNA of the CDR3: TGTGCCACGGGGACAGGTGCGAACACCGGGGAGCTGTTTTTT.

The genes are TRBV7-2 and TRBJ1-5; weak D call: TRBD1 (5 bases). This CDR3 region has 15 residues. V was shortened by 2 bases and J by 6 bases, with 14 bases between the two germline ends. Germline V lookup: CDR1 SGHTA, CDR2 FQGNSA. DNA for the CDR3: TGTGCCAGCAGCTTATTCCAGGGCCCGGGTCAGCCCCAGCATTTT. It yields the protein CASSLFQGPGQPQHF.

The rearrangement joins TRBV15 to TRBJ2-4; a possible D gene is TRBD1 (6 bases). The CDR3 sequence is 16 residues long. V lost 3 bases to trimming and J lost 2 bases, with 14 bases between them. Germline CDR1 is LNHNV and CDR2 is YYDKDF (reference sequence). DNA for the CDR3: TGTGCCACCAGCAGTCTAGGGGGTGGTACCAAAAACATTCAGTACTTC. Protein product: CATSSLGGGTKNIQYF.

With respect to this clonotype: At one of its ends the junction is not consistent with the germline gene, which may arise from a read error. V and J are TRBV4-3 and TRBJ2-3; no clear D gene. CDR3 length equals 13 residues. Germline assignment: CDR1 LGHNA and CDR2 YSLEER. In nucleotides, the CDR3 is TGCGCCAGCAGCCAAGGGTTAGAGGATACGCTGTATTTT. Protein sequence: CASSQGLEDTLYF.

There are many counts of this clonotype. This chain uses TRBV20-1 with TRBJ2-1; 9 nucleotides match TRBD2. The CDR3 spans 14 residues. The germline gives CDR1 DFQATT, CDR2 SNEGSKA (reference sequence). V was clipped by 5 bases and J by 10 bases; unmatched bases: 12. CDR3 in amino acids: CSAASGEFPREQFF. The CDR3 bases are TGCAGTGCTGCTAGCGGGGAGTTTCCCCGCGAGCAGTTCTTC.

This clonotype occurred a few times. The V call is TRBV6-5, the J call TRBJ1-1; D not certain. The germline V gene has CDR1 MNHEY and CDR2 SVGAGI. The CDR3 length is 15 residues. V dropped 0 bases and J dropped 1 base, with 9 bases sitting between them. CDR3 sequence reads: CASSYSLTPNTEAFF. In DNA form, the CDR3 reads TGTGCCAGCAGTTACTCCCTAACCCCGAACACTGAAGCTTTCTTT.

Details on this clonotype: One junction end does not reproduce the germline sequence, and a read error may be involved. V and J are TRBV12-3 or TRBV12-4 and TRBJ2-5; D remains ambiguous. This CDR3 is 11 amino acids long. CDR3 sequence: CAGSFVETQYF. The CDR3 bases are TGTGCCGGCAGTTTTGTTGAGACCCAGTACTTC.

The chain recombines TRBV4-3 with TRBJ2-1; D gene unclear. CDR3 length: 14 amino acids. Trimming left V 0 bases short and J 5 bases short, with 8 bases between. Germline V gives CDR1 LGHNA, CDR2 YSLEER. The CDR3 loop is CASSQEPLNNEQFF. Written as DNA, the CDR3 is TGCGCCAGCAGCCAAGAACCCCTCAACAATGAGCAGTTCTTC.

The chain employs TRBV20-1 and TRBJ1-2; TRBD1 matches at 7 bases. The CDR3 is 16 amino acids. After removal of 0 bases from V and 5 bases from J, the junction contained 12 bases not matched to a gene. Germline CDR1 and CDR2: DFQATT and SNEGSKA (reference sequence). The CDR3 spells CSARDSLGTDVYGYTF. CDR3 DNA: TGCAGTGCTAGAGATTCCCTCGGGACAGATGTATATGGCTACACCTTC.

This clonotype has more than one count but fewer than ten. The gene calls are TRBV19 and TRBJ2-5; D assignment may be TRBD1 or TRBD2 (5 bases each). Trimming cost V 5 bases and J 3 bases, with 13 bases left between them. This CDR3 has 14 residues. Germline CDR1 is LNHDA and CDR2 is SQIVND (reference sequence). CDR3 amino acids: CASSPPGTEETQYF. The DNA for the CDR3 is TGTGCCAGTAGTCCCCCCGGGACCGAAGAGACCCAGTACTTC.

In its sample, this clonotype was seen a few times. V and J are TRBV15 and TRBJ2-1; 8 nucleotides agree with TRBD1. The V and J ends lost 5 bases and 9 bases, in that order; junction bases with no gene match: 12. The CDR3 runs to 15 residues. Per the germline V gene, CDR1 is LNHNV and CDR2 is YYDKDF (reference sequence). CDR3 loop: CATSGTGGVVGEQFF. The DNA of the CDR3 is TGTGCCACCAGCGGGACAGGTGGGGTTGTTGGTGAGCAGTTCTTC.

Comments on this clonotype: This could be a read error, since a much larger clone is one nucleotide away. V gene TRBV12-3 or TRBV12-4 combines with J gene TRBJ2-3; a weak D match, TRBD2 (6 bases). The CDR3 spans 14 residues. CDR3 loop: CASRIGGSTDAQYF. The CDR3, as DNA: TGTGCCAGCAGGATCGGGGGAAGCACAGATGCGCAGTATTTT.

In this sample, this clonotype turned up a few times. The rearrangement uses TRBV21-1 and TRBJ2-7; TRBD1, as called in the table, went unchecked against the DNA. TRBV21-1 is described as a pseudogene. The CDR3 runs 14 residues. The CDR3 DNA reads TGTGCCAGCAGCAGGCAGGGGGAAGGTTGCGAGCAGTACTTC. As protein: CASSRQGEGCEQYF.

In its sample, this clonotype was seen a few times. The chain joins TRBV20-1 to TRBJ2-7, with a weak D call TRBD2 (6 bases). V was trimmed by 1 base and J by 2 bases, leaving 6 bases between them. The V gene's germline CDR1 is DFQATT and CDR2 SNEGSKA (reference sequence). This CDR3 spans 12 amino acids. Here the CDR3 DNA reads TGCAGTGCTAGAGCTAGCGCCTACGAGCAGTACTTC. Translation gives CSARASAYEQYF.

The V and J genes are TRBV29-1 and TRBJ1-2; 8 nucleotides align to TRBD1. The germline V gene encodes CDR1 SQVTM and CDR2 ANQGSEA. Losses at the gene ends were 0 bases for V and 5 bases for J; bases not matched to a gene: 8. The CDR3 loop spans 15 amino acids. CDR3 residues: CSVEDSGTGRYGYTF. As DNA, the CDR3 is TGCAGCGTTGAAGATTCCGGGACAGGACGATATGGCTACACCTTC. Using reference TRBV29-1 and TRBJ1-2 for the parts outside the CDR3, the full variable domain is SAVISQKPSRDICQRGTSLTIQCQVDSQVTMMFWYRQQPGQSLTLIATANQGSEATYESGFVIDKFPISRPNLTFSTLTVSNMSPEDSSIYLCSVEDSGTGRYGYTFGSGTRLTVV.